This TCR beta chain was sequenced in a study of blood T cell repertoires in COVID-19. About the study: Donors in the United States, Italy and Spain gave samples during acute or convalescent COVID-19. Sources were T cells, B-cell-depleted T cells, or PBMCs; the material itself was cDNA or gDNA.

This clone came up once. From germline, CDR1 is SQVTM and CDR2 ANQGSEA. The V end lost 7 bases, the J end lost 2 bases, and 11 bases lay between the germline ends. The CDR3 runs 13 residues. As processed by the authors: Amplification of reference gene primers was used by the study to estimate nucleated cell counts. TCRdb's table, derived via immunoSEQ multiplex PCR, lists solely in-frame clones and lacks some. V, J and clone size reflect that table, while D and trimming were determined from the DNA. The sample yields 230,000 or so clones, about 86% seen once. Sequenced sample: peripheral blood. J is TRBJ2-2 and V is TRBV29-1; a weak D match, TRBD1 (6 bases). This clonotype originated in a man aged 40-55 years with active or convalescent COVID-19. The CDR3 nucleotides read TGCAGCGCTTGGGACACCAACACCGGGGAGCTGTTTTTT. Protein sequence: CSAWDTNTGELFF.